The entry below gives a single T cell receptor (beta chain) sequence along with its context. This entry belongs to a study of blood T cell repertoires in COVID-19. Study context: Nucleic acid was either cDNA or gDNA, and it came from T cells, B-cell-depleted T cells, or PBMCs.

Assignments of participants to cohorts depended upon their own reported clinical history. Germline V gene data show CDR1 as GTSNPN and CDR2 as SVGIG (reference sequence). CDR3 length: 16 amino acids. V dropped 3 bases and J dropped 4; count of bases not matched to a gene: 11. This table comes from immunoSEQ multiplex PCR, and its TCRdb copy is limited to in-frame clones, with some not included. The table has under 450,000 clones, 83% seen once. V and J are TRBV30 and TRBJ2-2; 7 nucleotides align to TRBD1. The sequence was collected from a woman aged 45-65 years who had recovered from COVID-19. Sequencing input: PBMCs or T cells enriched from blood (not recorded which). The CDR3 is CAWRPPRTGSTGELFF. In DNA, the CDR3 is TGTGCCTGGAGGCCCCCACGGACAGGTAGCACCGGGGAGCTGTTTTTT.